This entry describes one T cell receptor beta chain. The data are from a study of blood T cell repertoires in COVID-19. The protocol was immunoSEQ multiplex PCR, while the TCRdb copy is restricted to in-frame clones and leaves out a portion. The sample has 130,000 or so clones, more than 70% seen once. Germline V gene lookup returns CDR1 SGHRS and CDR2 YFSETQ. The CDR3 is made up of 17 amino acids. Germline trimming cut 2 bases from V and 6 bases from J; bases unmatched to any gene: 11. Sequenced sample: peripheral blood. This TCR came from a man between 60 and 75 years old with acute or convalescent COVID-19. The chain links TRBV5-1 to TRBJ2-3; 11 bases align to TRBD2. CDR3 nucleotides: TGCGCCAGCAGCTTAATCCCACTAGCGGGAGAGGGGGATACGCAGTATTTT. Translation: CASSLIPLAGEGDTQYF.